The 2 T cell receptor beta chains below come from one sample, sequenced in a study of blood T cell repertoires in COVID-19. Only in-frame clones appear in the TCRdb table, and some are missing; sequencing was by immunoSEQ multiplex PCR. The sample has approximately 200,000 clones, roughly 80% seen once. The sample consisted of PBMCs or T cells enriched from blood (not recorded which). Receptors originate from a woman in her thirties or forties with acute COVID-19.

V gene TRBV27 combines with J gene TRBJ2-1; possible D gene TRBD2, 5 bases. Germline loops: CDR1 MNHEY, CDR2 SMNVEV (reference sequence). The CDR3 is made up of 17 amino acids. V was trimmed by 6 bases and J by 5 bases, leaving 23 bases between them. The CDR3 spells CASRPDYRGFKDNEQFF. Written as DNA, the CDR3 is TGTGCCAGCAGACCCGACTACCGAGGGTTCAAGGACAATGAGCAGTTCTTC.

In its sample, this clone was seen a few times. The rearrangement joins TRBV5-1 to TRBJ2-2; the D gene is possibly TRBD1 (6 bases). The germline CDR1 and CDR2 sequences are SGHRS and YFSETQ. The ends were cut back, 5 bases at V and 4 bases at J, with 15 bases in the middle. The CDR3 is 15 residues long. The CDR3 coding sequence is TGCGCCAGCAGAATTGGGGGCGTGAGCACCGGGGAGCTGTTTTTT. Protein: CASRIGGVSTGELFF.